What follows is one T cell receptor beta chain and its context. This clone has just a few counts. Its antigen remains unidentified. Base qualities were left out, and no much larger clone turns up one base away. Each donor gave one peripheral blood draw, roughly 0.12 L on average, collected into heparinised tubes. Naive, central memory, regulatory and stem cell-like memory CD4+ T cells were sorted on a BD FACSAria II using a panel including CD45RO, CCR7, CD25, CD127, CD95 and CD27. Every sorted population had a purity above 95%. Right away, PBMCs were isolated by Lymphoprep density gradient centrifugation and were stained directly, with no culture step. So that batch effects would be minimized, each experiment stained and sorted samples in pairs, pairing one healthy donor with one patient. From its cysteine to its phenylalanine, the CDR3 spans 13 amino acids. The entry retains the CDR3 DNA only, 39 bases that are in frame from base 1. CDR1 is given as SNHLY and CDR2 as FYNNEI, both from the germline V gene. V is reduced by 4 bases and J by 6 bases, leaving a spacing of 12 bases between them.

This sample was taken from a study of beta chain features in type 1 diabetes (dated by TCRdb to 2016 to 2019). Looking at the study overall: Mean age, gender distribution, total cell number and subset yield did not differ between patients and healthy donors. Across all samples, some 110,000,000 sorted cells were examined, and cell number per subset correlated strongly with RNA yield. In the study, TCRB repertoires of sorted circulating CD4+ T cell subsets from recently diagnosed type 1 diabetes patients were compared with those of matched healthy donors. Regulatory and stem cell-like memory subsets were isolated from only 8 patients and about 8 healthy donors, whereas naive and central memory subsets came from all 30 or so donors. Study-level results and caveats: Naive, central memory and regulatory TCRB repertoires appeared to be more alike among patients than among healthy donors. Because cDNA was sequenced instead of genomic DNA, activated cells with high expression could be over-represented, although the groups did not differ in activation or CD3 levels. Shorter templates might be favored by PCR, yet because patient and control samples were amplified and corrected together, any such skew would affect both groups equally. A moderate but significant shortening of TCRB CDR3 length was observed in type 1 diabetes patients in all four CD4+ subsets. Fewer insertions and more nucleotide deletions at VDJ recombination sites were observed in patients with type 1 diabetes, implying thymic rearrangement abnormalities. HLA sub-analyses involved small numbers of individuals, so any influence of HLA type on TCRB rearrangement remained unresolved.

The entire amount of isolated RNA was reverse transcribed using the High Capacity cDNA Reverse Transcription Kit, so the sequenced TCRB transcripts were expressed ones. Naive, central memory and regulatory T cell samples underwent deep immunoSEQ sequencing, averaging around 3.6 million total reads per sample. Sorted cells were lysed in RLT buffer, and RNA was extracted using DNase-treated RNeasy Micro or Mini kits according to cell number. Each cell subset was processed separately to prevent cross-contamination, with patient and healthy donor samples processed together. Using the immunoSEQ multiplex PCR, TCRB sequences were amplified from cDNA into 87-bp fragments spanning the CDR3 region. Sequencing of the amplicons was performed on the Illumina HiSeq platform. Concerning the study's data processing: PCR bias was corrected computationally using synthetic template baselines, and reads within Hamming distance 2 were collapsed, with unmergeable singletons discarded. Reads were aligned to IMGT to assign V, D and J genes, CDR3 length, and insertions or deletions at six rearrangement sites. Clonotype counts were normalized to sorted cell number within each subset before computing true diversity and Gini coefficients with the tcR R package. The overlap coefficient, calculated on TCRB nucleotide sequences, was used to quantify repertoire sharing. Out-of-frame TCRB sequences from naive cells were analyzed as a proxy for the pre-selection repertoire. As stored in TCRdb, this immuneACCESS dataset retains in-frame rearrangements with V and J assigned. A fraction of the clones does not appear; measured against another copy, unresolved V genes explain less than half of the discrepancy, and the remainder lacks a known reason. V and J calls and clone size are those listed in that table; D and trimming were worked out from the DNA. Here the sample has about 650,000 clones; 12% occur a single time. The top ten hold around 0.12% of the sample.

Sequencing was done on a sample of naive CD4+ T cells from blood. Taken with the paper, the label for cell subset or site translates to: true naive CD4+ T cells. The chain uses TRBV2 and TRBJ1-2, with the D gene not confidently named. The sequence was collected from a man aged 30 to 39 with type 1 diabetes. The CDR3 is CASSVRRSDGYTF. Read as DNA, the sequence is TGTGCCAGCAGTGTTCGGCGATCCGATGGCTACACCTTC.